This entry lists 12 T cell receptor beta chains sequenced from one sample in a study of neurological immune-mediated disorders. A single record per CDR3 protein comes from TCRdb applying MiXCR to the 5' RACE reads. The sample has around 46,000 distinct CDR3 sequences; under 2% are singletons. The material sequenced was PBMCs. Every receptor here comes from a woman aged 40 to 50 with multiple sclerosis.

This clonotype has ten or more counts. This chain uses TRBV5-6 with TRBJ1-4; D gene uncertain. This CDR3 region has 13 residues. Germline V gives CDR1 SGHDT, CDR2 YYEEEE. Trimming pared 2 bases from V and 7 bases from J, leaving 9 bases between. The CDR3 protein is CASSLRFGEKLFF. The CDR3 nucleotides are TGTGCCAGCAGCTTACGATTTGGTGAAAAACTGTTTTTT.

This clonotype was recorded many times. The junction departs from germline at one end; a sequencing error may be responsible. J is TRBJ2-4 and V is TRBV19; possibly TRBD1 for D (6 bases). Per germline, CDR1 LNHDA and CDR2 SQIVND (reference sequence). The CDR3 is 13 amino acids. The CDR3: CASSIRAGVPPGF. CDR3 nucleotides: TGTGCCAGTAGTATCCGGGCAGGGGTCCCGCCAGGCTTC.

This clonotype was counted many times. This chain links TRBV12-3 or TRBV12-4 with TRBJ1-1; D is undetermined. The V end lost 3 bases, the J end lost 6 bases, and 17 bases lay between the germline ends. The CDR3 runs to 15 residues. The CDR3 sequence is CASSFVQVHGPEAFF. CDR3 nucleotide sequence: TGTGCCAGCAGTTTCGTCCAGGTTCATGGTCCTGAAGCTTTCTTT.

This clonotype was counted ten times or more. CDR3 bases: TGCGCCAGCAGCACAACTCTAGCGGGCCTTATTTACAATGAGCAGTTCTTC. Residues: CASSTTLAGLIYNEQFF. The V call is TRBV5-1, the J call TRBJ2-1, with 8 nucleotides matching TRBD2. Trimming removed 4 bases from V and 4 bases from J; junction bases left unmatched: 13. CDR1 and CDR2 from the germline V gene are SGHRS and YFSETQ. This CDR3 region has 17 residues.

This clonotype appeared many times. This rearrangement joins TRBV3-1 to TRBJ2-7; D is uncertain. This CDR3 region has 13 residues. V lost 5 bases and J lost 6, with 14 bases in between. Germline CDR1 LGHDT, CDR2 YNNKEL (reference sequence). This chain's CDR3 is CASSFDPWGEQYF. CDR3 DNA: TGTGCCAGCAGCTTTGATCCCTGGGGCGAGCAGTACTTC.

This clonotype was seen repeatedly, ten times or more. V usage is TRBV5-6 and J usage is TRBJ1-1; possibly TRBD1 for D (5 bases). Germline loops: CDR1 SGHDT, CDR2 YYEEEE. This CDR3 is 17 amino acids long. V gave up 1 base and J gave up 2 bases, with 18 bases separating them. The CDR3 here is CASSLSQTLGPNTEAFF. The DNA for the CDR3 is TGTGCCAGCAGCTTGAGCCAGACCCTGGGGCCCAACACTGAAGCTTTCTTT.

This clonotype was counted many times. The chain carries TRBV5-1 and TRBJ2-1; 10 nucleotides match TRBD2. V trimming: 3 bases; J trimming: 2 bases; junction bases outside the gene matches: 2. CDR1 and CDR2 from the germline V gene are SGHRS and YFSETQ. CDR3 length equals 15 residues. DNA for the CDR3: TGCGCCAGCAGCTCTAGCGGGGGACCCTACAATGAGCAGTTCTTC. This translates into CASSSSGGPYNEQFF.

This clonotype showed up many times. This sequence joins TRBV20-1 and TRBJ2-7; TRBD1 matches at 7 bases. V trimming: 0 bases; J trimming: 6 bases; junction bases outside the gene matches: 8. Germline V CDR1 and CDR2: DFQATT, SNEGSKA (reference sequence). CDR3 length: 14 amino acids. The chain's CDR3 is CSARDKTGLAEQYF. In DNA, the CDR3 is TGCAGTGCTAGAGACAAGACAGGGTTAGCCGAGCAGTACTTC.

This clonotype showed up many times. This chain uses TRBV28 with TRBJ1-4; possibly TRBD1 for D (6 bases). CDR1 MDHEN and CDR2 SYDVKM come from the germline V gene. This CDR3 is built from 13 residues. Trimming shortened V by 7 bases and J by 8 bases, and 14 bases separated the two germline ends. The DNA of the CDR3 is TGTGCCAGCAACACTCCGGGACACGAAAAACTGTTTTTT. It translates to CASNTPGHEKLFF.

This clonotype was seen at least ten times. The chain carries TRBV19 and TRBJ2-3; possibly TRBD1 for D (6 bases). Trimming left V 10 bases short and J 6 bases short, with 23 bases between. The V gene's germline CDR1 is LNHDA and CDR2 SQIVND (reference sequence). This CDR3 contains 15 residues. The CDR3 protein is CATRRGHYLGDTQYF. CDR3 DNA: TGTGCCACCCGTCGGGGACACTACCTAGGGGATACGCAGTATTTT.

This clonotype was recorded at least ten times. The chain couples TRBV20-1 to TRBJ1-1; D remains unclear. Trimming took off 0 bases at V and 5 bases at J, with 16 bases between the two ends. The germline gives CDR1 DFQATT, CDR2 SNEGSKA (reference sequence). The CDR3 is 15 residues long. CDR3 residues: CSARDPAIPFTEAFF. The DNA of the CDR3 is TGCAGTGCTAGAGATCCTGCCATCCCCTTTACTGAAGCTTTCTTT.

In its sample, this clonotype was seen many times. The V and J genes are TRBV10-3 and TRBJ1-1; the match to TRBD1 covers 10 bases. V lost 4 bases and J lost 0; bases outside the gene matches: 2. The V gene's germline CDR1 is ENHRY and CDR2 SYGVKD. This CDR3 is built from 15 residues. This CDR3 is CAISGDRGLNTEAFF. CDR3 in DNA: TGTGCCATCAGTGGGGACAGGGGACTGAACACTGAAGCTTTCTTT.